This T cell receptor beta chain was identified in a study of spatial heterogeneity in lung cancer. The wider study: PBMC collected at follow-up were sequenced when available, a median of around two years after resection. Study-wide results and caveats: At tumor resection, ubiquitous expanded TCRs were detected in blood more often than later.

Individual TCR cDNA molecules each bore their own unique molecular identifier. From the 5' RACE reads, TCRdb called clonotypes with MiXCR, one entry per CDR3 protein. The sample includes 45,000 to 65,000 distinct CDR3 sequences, 6.5% to 7.5% of them seen just once. This clonotype was observed a few times. What it binds is not known. Specified time point: blood at routine non-recurrence follow-up after resection. Sequencing was performed on whole RNA extracted from tumor and nontumor lung tissue, or from frozen PBMC, and the material was left unsorted. The CDR3 totals 17 residues. V lost 0 bases and J 7 bases, leaving 18 bases between the germline ends. Germline V CDR1 and CDR2: LNHNV, YYDKDF (reference sequence).

This rearrangement joins TRBV15 to TRBJ1-4; D is uncertain. Here the sequenced sample was PBMCs, taken at follow-up. This TCR derives from a female donor with early-stage non-small cell lung cancer. The CDR3 DNA is TGTGCCACCAGCAGAGATTTTCCACTAAACTTCGCTGAAAAACTGTTTTTT. Translation: CATSRDFPLNFAEKLFF.